A single sample is the source of the 32 T cell receptor beta chains below, sequenced in a study of radiation and T cells in renal cell carcinoma (TCRdb year 2020). Libraries were constructed by the immunoSEQ multiplex PCR assay. TCRdb's version of the immuneACCESS table is confined to in-frame rearrangements and falls short of the full clone set. An unresolved V gene accounts for under half of the shortfall where checked; the remainder is of unknown origin. In all, the sample holds about 150,000 clones, and around 89% of those were seen once. The biggest ten clones account for approximately 4% of the sample. This sample's time point label indicates: baseline pretreatment blood. The treatment or condition label, as the study defines it: 15 Gy SBRT to primary tumor, nephrectomy 4 weeks later. The sequenced sample was blood, obtained from a patient whose treatment included radiotherapy and nephrectomy. These receptors all come from a woman aged 70-85 years with renal cell carcinoma.

There are a few counts of this clone. The CDR3 bases are TGTGCCAGCAGCTTAGGGGCAGGCAATCAGCCCCAGCATTTT. It yields the protein CASSLGAGNQPQHF. This chain joins TRBV7-9 and TRBJ1-5; no clear D. CDR1 SEHNR and CDR2 FQNEAQ come from the germline V gene (reference sequence). The CDR3 is 14 residues long. Deletions cut 1 base from V and 2 bases from J, with 6 bases between.

The chain joins TRBV19 to TRBJ2-7; D possibly corresponds to TRBD2 (6 bases). Germline-derived CDR1 and CDR2 are LNHDA and SQIVND (reference sequence). This CDR3 is 14 amino acids long. The germline V and J ends were trimmed by 3 bases and 6 bases, with 15 bases remaining between them. CDR3 sequence (DNA): TGTGCCAGTAGTATGGTGGCGCAGGAGGGCGAGCAGTACTTC. Protein product: CASSMVAQEGEQYF.

The gene calls are TRBV7-6 and TRBJ2-2, with unresolved D. CDR3 length equals 12 residues. Germline CDR1 SGHVS, CDR2 FNYEAQ. V shed 1 base and J shed 7 bases, with 4 bases lying between them. The CDR3 sequence: CASSLDLGELFF. The CDR3 nucleotides read TGTGCCAGCAGCTTAGATCTCGGGGAGCTGTTTTTT.

This clone was seen once. V usage is TRBV7-3 and J usage is TRBJ2-3, with a tentative D call TRBD1 (5 bases). Germline lookup yields CDR1 SGHTA and CDR2 FQGTGA. The CDR3 loop spans 17 amino acids. Trimming stripped 4 bases from V and 3 bases from J, with 20 bases between. For the CDR3, the DNA is TGTGCCAGCAGCTCTAGGGGTGTGGCGGCATCAACAGATACGCAGTATTTT. Amino acids: CASSSRGVAASTDTQYF.

V is TRBV14 and J is TRBJ1-2; the D gene is possibly TRBD1 (5 bases). CDR3 length equals 15 residues. V lost 1 base to trimming and J lost 8 bases, with 17 bases between them. Germline V gives CDR1 SGHDN, CDR2 FVKESK. The CDR3, as DNA: TGTGCCAGCAGCCAAGGAAGCGCAAGAGGGACCGGCTACACCTTC. Its translation: CASSQGSARGTGYTF. Filled out from reference TRBV14 and TRBJ1-2, the complete variable domain reads EAGVTQFPSHSVIEKGQTVTLRCDPISGHDNLYWYRRVMGKEIKFLLHFVKESKQDESGMPNNRFLAERTGGTYSTLKVQPAELEDSGVYFCASSQGSARGTGYTFGSGTRLTVV.

Written as DNA, the CDR3 is TGTGCCAGTAGTTTGGGACAGGCTGCAGATACGCAGTATTTT. It yields the protein CASSLGQAADTQYF. The chain recombines TRBV19 with TRBJ2-3, with 8 nucleotides matching TRBD1. V shed 5 bases, J shed 4 bases, and the junction held 5 bases outside the gene matches. The CDR3 extends over 14 amino acids. Germline values: CDR1 LNHDA, CDR2 SQIVND (reference sequence).

This clone has just a few counts. V usage is TRBV9 and J usage is TRBJ2-3; no reliable D call. Germline V gives CDR1 SGDLS, CDR2 YYNGEE. This CDR3 comprises 15 residues. V was shortened by 0 bases and J by 2 bases, with 10 bases between the two germline ends. CDR3 sequence reads: CASSVAVLNTDTQYF. CDR3 nucleotides: TGTGCCAGCAGCGTAGCGGTCCTGAACACAGATACGCAGTATTTT.

The rearrangement links TRBV9 to TRBJ2-5; D is undetermined. V lost 0 bases and J lost 1, with 7 bases in between. Germline assignment: CDR1 SGDLS and CDR2 YYNGEE. This CDR3 spans 14 amino acids. The chain's CDR3 is CASSVAESQETQYF. In DNA, the CDR3 is TGTGCCAGCAGCGTAGCGGAAAGCCAAGAGACCCAGTACTTC.

The rearrangement uses TRBV5-6 and TRBJ2-5; perhaps TRBD1 as D (5 bases). The CDR3 sequence is 17 residues long. The V gene's germline CDR1 is SGHDT and CDR2 YYEEEE. Trimming cost V 3 bases and J 0 bases, with 18 bases left between them. The CDR3 coding sequence is TGTGCCAGCAGCTACGAGATCGACAGCGCCGACCAAGAGACCCAGTACTTC. It is translated as CASSYEIDSADQETQYF.

This clone is a singleton in its sample. The chain carries TRBV19 and TRBJ2-1; D possibly corresponds to TRBD1 (6 bases). The CDR3 extends over 14 amino acids. Trimming removed 1 base from V and 7 bases from J, with 11 bases in between. Germline V CDR1 and CDR2: LNHDA, SQIVND (reference sequence). The CDR3 spells CASSIGARGNEQFF. For the CDR3, the DNA is TGTGCCAGTAGTATAGGGGCTAGGGGGAATGAGCAGTTCTTC. The full variable domain, in which reference TRBV19 and TRBJ2-1 provide the parts outside the CDR3, is DGGITQSPKYLFRKEGQNVTLSCEQNLNHDAMYWYRQDPGQGLRLIYYSQIVNDFQKGDIAEGYSVSREKKESFPLTVTSAQKNPTAFYLCASSIGARGNEQFFGPGTRLTVL.

The rearrangement joins TRBV6-6 to TRBJ2-5; TRBD2 matches 14 bases. Germline lookup yields CDR1 MNHNY and CDR2 SVGAGI (reference sequence). Unmatched junction bases numbered 5, after V lost 6 bases and J lost 2 bases. The CDR3 has 16 amino acids. Here the CDR3 DNA reads TGTGCCAGCAGACCCGGGACTAGCGGGGGACAAGAGACCCAGTACTTC. Translation: CASRPGTSGGQETQYF.

The chain carries TRBV6-6 and TRBJ1-2; D gene uncertain. The V gene lost 6 bases and the J gene lost 7 bases, with 9 bases spanning the gap. Germline V lookup: CDR1 MNHNY, CDR2 SVGAGI (reference sequence). This CDR3 is built from 11 residues. CDR3 DNA sequence: TGTGCCAGCAGCCCCCTCGGTGGCTACACCTTC. Translating it yields CASSPLGGYTF.

This clone came up once. The CDR3 coding sequence is TGTGCCAGCAGCCCCGGGACGGTCTATGGCTACACCTTC. It is translated as CASSPGTVYGYTF. J is TRBJ1-2 and V is TRBV7-6, with D possibly being TRBD1 (5 bases). The CDR3 has 13 amino acids. Germline-derived CDR1 and CDR2 are SGHVS and FNYEAQ. Trimming cost V 5 bases and J 4 bases, with 11 bases left between them.

V gene TRBV2 combines with J gene TRBJ2-1, with 9 bases lining up with TRBD1. CDR1 SNHLY and CDR2 FYNNEI come from the germline V gene. The CDR3 loop spans 17 amino acids. V lost 2 bases and J lost 2; bases outside the gene matches: 7. CDR3 in amino acids: CASSESTGGPTYNEQFF. The CDR3 coding sequence is TGTGCCAGCAGTGAAAGTACAGGGGGCCCAACCTACAATGAGCAGTTCTTC. The variable domain in full, completed from reference TRBV2 and TRBJ2-1, reads EPEVTQTPSHQVTQMGQEVILRCVPISNHLYFYWYRQILGQKVEFLVSFYNNEISEKSEIFDDQFSVERPDGSNFTLKIRSTKLEDSAMYFCASSESTGGPTYNEQFFGPGTRLTVL.

On this clone itself: A junction boundary mismatches the germline segment, possibly from a read error. The rearrangement links TRBV6-5 to TRBJ1-6, with no clear D. The CDR3 sequence is 14 residues long. Germline CDR1 is MNHEY and CDR2 is SVGAGI. This chain's CDR3 is CASSNSGKNSPLHF. CDR3 DNA sequence: TGTGCCAGCAGTAACTCCGGGAAAAATTCACCCCTCCACTTT.

This rearrangement joins TRBV2 to TRBJ2-3; 8 nucleotides align to TRBD2. With V trimmed by 6 bases and J by 3 bases, 11 bases remained unmatched. The CDR3 runs to 16 residues. Germline CDR1 reads SNHLY; CDR2 reads FYNNEI. CDR3 sequence: CASRGSGGSGTDTQYF. In nucleotides, the CDR3 is TGTGCCAGCAGGGGGAGCGGGGGTAGCGGAACAGATACGCAGTATTTT.

The gene calls are TRBV6-5 and TRBJ1-1, with 10 bases lining up with TRBD1. The junction had 3 bases not matched to a gene; V was cut back by 4 bases and J by 4 bases. The CDR3 runs 14 residues. Germline V gene lookup returns CDR1 MNHEY and CDR2 SVGAGI. The CDR3 sequence is CASSWTGGSTEAFF. Written as DNA, the CDR3 is TGTGCCAGCAGTTGGACAGGGGGGAGCACTGAAGCTTTCTTT.

The chain links TRBV5-5 to TRBJ2-3; D uncertain. V lost 0 bases to trimming and J lost 1 base, with 6 bases between them. The CDR3 covers 14 residues. CDR1 and CDR2 (germline): SGHKS, YYEKEE (reference sequence). CDR3 coding DNA: TGTGCCAGCAGCTTGGGAATAGGCACAGATACGCAGTATTTT. Its translation: CASSLGIGTDTQYF.

This clone was detected only a few times. The V gene is TRBV5-1, the J gene TRBJ1-1, with 7 bases fitting TRBD1. Unmatched junction bases numbered 0, after V lost 1 base and J lost 3 bases. The CDR3 has 13 amino acids. Germline V lookup: CDR1 SGHRS, CDR2 YFSETQ. The CDR3 is CASSLTGDTEAFF. In DNA, the CDR3 is TGCGCCAGCAGCTTGACAGGGGACACTGAAGCTTTCTTT.

The rearrangement links TRBV15 to TRBJ1-6; D may be TRBD1 (6 bases). V lost 8 bases and J 6 bases, leaving 17 bases between the germline ends. Germline CDR1 is LNHNV and CDR2 is YYDKDF (reference sequence). The CDR3 has 15 residues. CDR3 sequence: CATLDRKLGNSPLHF. DNA for the CDR3: TGTGCCACCCTGGACAGAAAACTGGGTAATTCACCCCTCCACTTT.

This chain connects TRBV4-2 to TRBJ2-3, with 9 bases that match TRBD1. Trimming removed 1 base from V and 2 bases from J; junction bases left unmatched: 4. CDR1 is LGHNA and CDR2 is YNFKEQ in the germline V gene. The CDR3 is made up of 16 amino acids. CDR3 amino acids: CASSQAGTGITDTQYF. The CDR3 DNA follows: TGTGCCAGCAGCCAAGCCGGGACAGGGATCACAGATACGCAGTATTTT.

The V gene is TRBV5-1, the J gene TRBJ2-5; 11 bases map to TRBD2. V dropped 0 bases and J dropped 2; count of bases not matched to a gene: 3. This CDR3 contains 16 residues. Germline CDR1 SGHRS, CDR2 YFSETQ. The CDR3 coding sequence is TGCGCCAGCAGCTTGGCCCCTAGCGGGGGGCAAGAGACCCAGTACTTC. Encoded protein: CASSLAPSGGQETQYF.

The chain uses TRBV5-6 and TRBJ2-7; D gene ambiguous. CDR3 length equals 16 residues. V dropped 0 bases and J dropped 3 bases, with 16 bases sitting between them. Germline CDR1 is SGHDT and CDR2 is YYEEEE. The CDR3 protein is CASSLAVARFLYEQYF. As DNA, the CDR3 is TGTGCCAGCAGCTTGGCAGTGGCCCGCTTTCTCTACGAGCAGTACTTC.

In its sample, this clone was seen a few times. The chain couples TRBV19 to TRBJ1-2; D call uncertain. The CDR3 has 14 amino acids. Germline loops: CDR1 LNHDA, CDR2 SQIVND (reference sequence). The germline V and J ends were trimmed by 3 bases and 5 bases, with 13 bases remaining between them. This chain's CDR3 is CASSMAPGNYGYTF. The CDR3 DNA reads as TGTGCCAGTAGTATGGCGCCGGGGAATTATGGCTACACCTTC.

This sequence joins TRBV7-2 and TRBJ2-7; 7 bases are a match to TRBD1. The V gene end was trimmed by 1 base and the J gene end by 5 bases; junction bases not matched to a gene: 11. CDR1 and CDR2 (germline): SGHTA, FQGNSA. The CDR3 consists of 16 residues. The CDR3 coding sequence is TGTGCCAGCAGCTTAGGTCCGGCAGGGGGTCACAACGAGCAGTACTTC. Protein: CASSLGPAGGHNEQYF.

The chain combines TRBV2 with TRBJ2-5, with D maybe TRBD2 (5 bases). The DNA end favors TRBJ2-7, so the J call may be wrong. The CDR3 totals 15 residues. In germline, CDR1 is SNHLY, CDR2 FYNNEI. The CDR3 protein is CASSELAGLNYEQYF. The DNA of the CDR3 is TGTGCCAGCAGTGAGCTCGCAGGACTTAACTACGAGCAGTACTTC.

This sequence joins TRBV5-5 and TRBJ1-2; D remains unclear. Per germline, CDR1 SGHKS and CDR2 YYEKEE (reference sequence). Trimming stripped 0 bases from V and 6 bases from J, with 6 bases between. This CDR3 contains 12 residues. The CDR3 here is CASSLVSDGYTF. Written as DNA, the CDR3 is TGTGCCAGCAGCTTGGTTTCCGATGGCTACACCTTC. The full variable domain, its missing parts supplied by reference TRBV5-5 and TRBJ1-2, is DAGVTQSPTHLIKTRGQQVTLRCSPISGHKSVSWYQQVLGQGPQFIFQYYEKEERGRGNFPDRFSARQFPNYSSELNVNALLLGDSALYLCASSLVSDGYTFGSGTRLTVV.

The chain carries TRBV27 and TRBJ2-2; the match to TRBD1 covers 7 bases. The CDR3 consists of 16 residues. Germline assignment: CDR1 MNHEY and CDR2 SMNVEV (reference sequence). The V gene end was trimmed by 3 bases and the J gene end by 7 bases; junction bases not matched to a gene: 11. DNA of the CDR3: TGTGCCAGCAGTTTTTACGCAACAGGGGCCGGCGGGGAGCTGTTTTTT. Amino acid sequence: CASSFYATGAGGELFF.

The chain has TRBV19 and TRBJ1-6, with D possibly TRBD1 on 6 matching bases. Trimming took off 5 bases at V and 1 base at J, with 15 bases between the two ends. Germline V gene lookup returns CDR1 LNHDA and CDR2 SQIVND (reference sequence). The CDR3 contains 17 residues. The CDR3 reads CASSSQGRTSYNSPLHF. The CDR3 nucleotides read TGTGCCAGTAGTTCCCAGGGGAGAACGTCCTATAATTCACCCCTCCACTTT.

The J gene is TRBJ1-1, the V gene TRBV6-5, with TRBD1 as a possible D gene (6 bases). Per germline, CDR1 MNHEY and CDR2 SVGAGI. The CDR3 is made up of 13 amino acids. The CDR3 region is CATAGQMNTEAFF. CDR3 in DNA: TGTGCGACGGCAGGACAGATGAACACTGAAGCTTTCTTT.

The J gene is TRBJ1-1, the V gene TRBV4-1, with TRBD1 identical over 7 bases. Germline V gives CDR1 MGHRA, CDR2 YSYEKL. Losses at the gene ends were 1 base for V and 2 bases for J; bases not matched to a gene: 4. CDR3 length: 15 residues. CDR3 amino acids: CASSQVNRGNTEAFF. CDR3 nucleotide sequence: TGCGCCAGCAGCCAAGTTAACAGGGGAAACACTGAAGCTTTCTTT.

This clone was found once. This rearrangement joins TRBV5-1 to TRBJ2-3; 8 bases fit TRBD2. With V trimmed by 5 bases and J by 2 bases, 7 bases remained unmatched. Germline CDR1 and CDR2: SGHRS and YFSETQ. This CDR3 comprises 15 residues. CDR3 sequence reads: CASRVSGVFTDTQYF. The CDR3 nucleotides are TGCGCCAGCAGAGTTAGCGGGGTGTTCACAGATACGCAGTATTTT.